These 8 T cell receptor beta chains were all obtained from the same sample, sequenced in a study of OX40 agonist ivuxolimab in advanced cancers. The method was the immunoSEQ multiplex PCR assay. Drawn from immuneACCESS, this table holds only the in-frame rearrangements with V and J called that TCRdb kept. Clones are partly lost; checked studies trace under half to an unresolved V gene and leave the rest unexplained. Here the sample has tens of thousands of clones; around four fifths occur a single time. The ten largest clones capture about 49% of the sample. The sample here was CD4+ or CD8+ T cells sorted from blood, taken in a trial of the OX40 agonist ivuxolimab. The origin of the receptors is an adult with an advanced solid tumor such as melanoma, head and neck, liver or kidney cancer.

Remarks on this clone: This sample also contains other DNA sequences that code for the same CDR3. The rearrangement joins TRBV7-2 to TRBJ2-7; D not resolved. Germline CDR1 is SGHTA and CDR2 is FQGNSA. V was shortened by 5 bases and J by 3 bases, with 5 bases between the two germline ends. The CDR3 totals 11 residues. The CDR3 sequence: CASSPSYEQYF. The CDR3 DNA is TGTGCCAGCAGCCCAAGCTACGAGCAGTACTTC.

This clone came up once. This sequence joins TRBV7-2 and TRBJ1-1; D not resolved. The CDR3 loop spans 13 amino acids. The germline V gene has CDR1 SGHTA and CDR2 FQGNSA. V was clipped by 5 bases and J by 1 base, with 8 bases between them. The CDR3 reads CASSTEKNTEAFF. In DNA, the CDR3 is TGTGCCAGCAGCACCGAGAAGAACACTGAAGCTTTCTTT.

V is TRBV19 and J is TRBJ2-7, with no clear D. Germline CDR1 reads LNHDA; CDR2 reads SQIVND (reference sequence). V dropped 1 base and J dropped 0 bases, with 7 bases sitting between them. The CDR3 covers 14 residues. DNA of the CDR3: TGTGCCAGTAGTATAGCCCAGAGCTCCTACGAGCAGTACTTC. As protein: CASSIAQSSYEQYF.

A few counts support this clone. The CDR3 DNA follows: TGTGCCAGCAGCTTAGGGGCGGCTAACTATGGCTACACCTTC. This translates into CASSLGAANYGYTF. The rearrangement uses TRBV7-6 and TRBJ1-2; D remains ambiguous. V was pared by 1 base and J by 0 bases, with 6 bases between. The CDR3 has 14 residues. In germline, CDR1 is SGHVS, CDR2 FNYEAQ. Full variable domain (rest looked up from reference TRBV7-6 and TRBJ1-2): GAGVSQSPRYKVTKRGQDVALRCDPISGHVSLYWYRQALGQGPEFLTYFNYEAQQDKSGLPNDRFSAERPEGSISTLTIQRTEQRDSAMYRCASSLGAANYGYTFGSGTRLTVV.

The chain couples TRBV7-2 to TRBJ2-7, with 8 bases aligning to TRBD1. There are 13 residues in the CDR3. Trimming at V came to 6 bases and at J to 3 bases, leaving 4 bases not matched to a gene. Germline CDR1 SGHTA, CDR2 FQGNSA. CDR3 coding DNA: TGTGCCAGCAGGGACAGGGTGGACTACGAGCAGTACTTC. Its protein is CASRDRVDYEQYF.

This rearrangement joins TRBV5-5 to TRBJ2-7; maybe TRBD2 (6 bases). The CDR3 is 14 residues long. Trimming cost V 4 bases and J 6 bases, with 17 bases left between them. CDR1 is SGHKS and CDR2 is YYEKEE in the germline V gene (reference sequence). The CDR3 DNA is TGTGCCAGCAGCCCCCCGGGAGCTTCTGGCGAGCAGTACTTC. As protein: CASSPPGASGEQYF.

The chain couples TRBV6-1 to TRBJ2-7; the D gene is possibly TRBD1 (6 bases). Germline V gives CDR1 MNHNS, CDR2 SASEGT. The CDR3 covers 13 residues. Trimming took 4 bases from V and 3 from J, leaving 10 bases between them. Written as DNA, the CDR3 is TGTGCCAGCAGTGGGGACACGCGCTACGAGCAGTACTTC. This sequence encodes CASSGDTRYEQYF.

The chain couples TRBV6-5 to TRBJ2-1; D unresolved. V was pared by 6 bases and J by 1 base, with 7 bases between. The CDR3 length is 13 residues. Germline CDR1 is MNHEY and CDR2 is SVGAGI. CDR3 loop: CASSSASYNEQFF. CDR3 nucleotides: TGTGCCAGCAGCTCCGCTTCCTACAATGAGCAGTTCTTC.